The clone carrying this T cell receptor beta chain occurred a few times. The antigen is not known. The entry originates in a study of CD8+ T cells in alopecia areata. Study context: Administration of oral tofacitinib to treated patients was at 5 to 10 mg twice daily.

Study conclusions and caveats: Scalp clonality and expanded CD8+ clones among the top 100 were significantly decreased by tofacitinib. Baseline CD8+ expansion's link to response remains uncertain, as there was one nonresponder.

Treatment in this sample: oral pan-JAK inhibitor, 5-10 mg twice daily. The researchers isolated CD4+ and CD8+ T cells from PBMCs by sorting. The germline V gene has CDR1 MGHRA and CDR2 YSYEKL. CDR3 size: 16 residues. V lost 4 bases and J 5 bases, leaving 20 bases between the germline ends. The sequencing template was cDNA reverse transcribed from extracted RNA. Clones were read by immunoSEQ multiplex PCR, and TCRdb kept only the in-frame ones, dropping some. In the table there are over 150,000 clones, 60% to 75% of which are singletons. The sequenced sample was CD4+ T cells sorted from blood, obtained at week 24, from a patient treated with tofacitinib. The chain employs TRBV4-1 and TRBJ2-5; possible D gene TRBD2, 5 bases. This TCR came from a human donor with alopecia areata. CDR3 protein: CASSPALERRVETQYF. The CDR3 coding sequence is TGCGCCAGCAGCCCAGCGCTGGAAAGGCGGGTGGAGACCCAGTACTTC.